This TCR beta chain appears in the sequencing data of a study of vaccination and CD4 T cells after COVID-19. Scientists ran DNA taken from cultured CD4+ T cells through the Oncomine TCR Beta short-read assay for sequencing. TCRdb independently ran MiXCR on the PCR reads; one entry per CDR3 protein. The profile shows around 9,500 distinct CDR3 sequences, 40% to 65% of them singletons. Losses at the gene ends were 0 bases for V and 4 bases for J; bases not matched to a gene: 8. Per germline, CDR1 MNHEY and CDR2 SVGEGT. CDR3 length equals 17 residues. The table lists this clonotype with a count of one. Its matching antigen is unknown. The treatment: approximately nine-day PBMC culture with coronavirus spike peptide pools or control peptides (ViraFEST assay).

The source is a human donor who had recovered from COVID-19. The chain recombines TRBV6-2 or TRBV6-3 with TRBJ1-1; 10 nucleotides line up with TRBD1. Sequencing was carried out using CD4+ T cells from blood, cultured in vitro. The CDR3 DNA is TGTGCCAGCAGTTACTCGAAGGGACAGGGGTATCGCACTGAAGCTTTCTTT. Translating gives CASSYSKGQGYRTEAFF.